These 21 T cell receptor beta chains were all obtained from the same sample, sequenced in a study of T cells in Graves' hyperthyroidism and ophthalmopathy. Amplification yielded TCR beta CDR3 regions, with RNA transcripts as the source. HTBI primers were the set used in a first-round RT-PCR of the TCR CDR3. TCRdb re-derived calls from the multiplex PCR reads in MiXCR, one entry per CDR3 protein. In the table there are more than 50,000 distinct CDR3 sequences, roughly 50% of which are singletons. The sequenced sample was blood. All receptors derive from a woman in her sixties or seventies with Graves' ophthalmopathy.

The chain joins TRBV20-1 to TRBJ2-3, with TRBD1 matching over 7 bases. V was clipped by 6 bases and J by 3 bases; unmatched bases: 12. From germline, CDR1 is DFQATT and CDR2 SNEGSKA (reference sequence). The CDR3 consists of 15 residues. The CDR3 spells CSASTGFARTDTQYF. DNA for the CDR3: TGCAGTGCATCGACAGGGTTCGCCAGGACAGATACGCAGTATTTT.

The chain is built from TRBV29-1 and TRBJ1-1; D gene unclear. Germline V gives CDR1 SQVTM, CDR2 ANQGSEA. The CDR3 is 11 amino acids. V lost 7 bases and J lost 9, with 15 bases in between. The DNA for the CDR3 is TGCAGCGGTAGAGACGGAGTCCAAGCTTTCTTT. It codes for CSGRDGVQAFF.

Worth noting for this clonotype: This CDR3 fails to terminate in the conserved phenylalanine or tryptophan, so it likely reflects a read error. The V and J genes are TRBV5-1 and TRBJ1-4, with no clear D. The CDR3 runs to 17 residues. Germline V lookup: CDR1 SGHRS, CDR2 YFSETQ. As DNA, the CDR3 is TGCGCCAGCAGTTCCAAGCCCCTCGCGGCAACTAATGAAAAGCTGTTTCTT. It codes for CASSSKPLAATNEKLFL.

This clonotype showed up many times. The rearrangement uses TRBV20-1 and TRBJ2-3; TRBD2 matches at 10 bases. Unmatched junction bases numbered 7, after V lost 4 bases and J lost 3 bases. Germline CDR1 and CDR2: DFQATT and SNEGSKA (reference sequence). The CDR3 spans 15 residues. CDR3 loop: CSAIASGRGTDTQYF. The CDR3 bases are TGCAGTGCTATAGCTAGCGGGAGAGGGACAGATACGCAGTATTTT.

This CDR3 is CASSPTSRSYEQYF. CDR3 DNA sequence: TGTGCCAGCAGTCCGACTAGCAGGTCCTACGAGCAGTACTTC. The chain combines TRBV6-1 with TRBJ2-7, with 7 bases matching TRBD2. This CDR3 comprises 14 residues. Per the germline V gene, CDR1 is MNHNS and CDR2 is SASEGT. Trimming took 5 bases from V and 1 from J; bases not matched to a gene: 5.

This clonotype was counted many times. Here the CDR3 DNA reads TGTGCCAGCAGTCGCTCTAGCGGAGAAGAGACCCAGTACTTC. It translates to CASSRSSGEETQYF. This chain connects TRBV6-6 to TRBJ2-5; 7 bases line up with TRBD2. Germline trimming cut 5 bases from V and 3 bases from J; bases unmatched to any gene: 6. CDR1 MNHNY and CDR2 SVGAGI come from the germline V gene (reference sequence). The CDR3 runs 14 residues.

This clonotype showed up many times. The chain combines TRBV7-2 with TRBJ1-2; D uncertain. CDR3 length: 13 residues. CDR1 and CDR2 from the germline V gene are SGHTA and FQGNSA. V dropped 3 bases and J dropped 3 bases, with 8 bases sitting between them. The CDR3 DNA reads TGTGCCAGCAGCTTGAACGGTTACTATGGCTACACCTTC. Protein product: CASSLNGYYGYTF.

This clonotype was counted many times. This chain joins TRBV14 and TRBJ2-5; D is perhaps TRBD2 (5 bases). There are 16 residues in the CDR3. CDR1 SGHDN and CDR2 FVKESK come from the germline V gene. V lost 4 bases and J 2 bases, leaving 17 bases between the germline ends. CDR3 bases: TGTGCCAGCAGCCCCGGAACGGGGTTATGGCAAGAGACCCAGTACTTC. Residues: CASSPGTGLWQETQYF.

On this clonotype itself: Given the absence of the conserved phenylalanine or tryptophan at the CDR3 end, a read error is likely. In DNA, the CDR3 is TGCAGTGCTAGAGAAGCGCAGTACGTC. Residues: CSAREAQYV. The chain is built from TRBV20-1 and TRBJ2-5; D is unresolved. The CDR3 length is 9 residues. Germline V gene lookup returns CDR1 DFQATT and CDR2 SNEGSKA (reference sequence). Trimming took off 0 bases at V and 11 bases at J, with 4 bases between the two ends.

This clonotype was detected many times. Given a much more abundant clone one base away, this may be a read error. This chain uses TRBV6-6 with TRBJ2-7, with D unclear. V lost 6 bases, J lost 6 bases, and 9 bases lay in between. This CDR3 spans 11 amino acids. Per germline, CDR1 MNHNY and CDR2 SVGAGI (reference sequence). The CDR3 nucleotides are TGTGCCAGCAGCCTCGCTGTCGAGCAGTACTTC. This translates into CASSLAVEQYF.

This clonotype was counted ten times or more. The J gene is TRBJ2-7, the V gene TRBV19, with D perhaps assigned TRBD1 or TRBD2 (5 bases each). The CDR3 is made up of 17 amino acids. CDR1 is LNHDA, CDR2 SQIVND, per germline (reference sequence). The V and J ends lost 3 bases and 2 bases respectively, with 20 bases between them. CDR3 sequence (DNA): TGTGCCAGTAGTATCGACGACGATCCCGGGGCCGCCTACGAGCAGTACTTC. Its translation: CASSIDDDPGAAYEQYF.

V gene TRBV20-1 combines with J gene TRBJ1-1; D call uncertain. Germline V gene data show CDR1 as DFQATT and CDR2 as SNEGSKA (reference sequence). V lost 1 base and J 8 bases, leaving 14 bases between the germline ends. The CDR3 runs to 13 residues. The CDR3 nucleotides read TGCAGTGCTAGAGTGGATCCCTCCACAGAAGCTTTCTTT. It encodes CSARVDPSTEAFF.

This clonotype is labeled medium-sized (0.01 to 0.1%). V usage is TRBV20-1 and J usage is TRBJ1-1, with D maybe TRBD1 (5 bases). Germline CDR1 reads DFQATT; CDR2 reads SNEGSKA (reference sequence). This CDR3 has 15 residues. Trimming took off 3 bases at V and 0 bases at J, with 14 bases between the two ends. CDR3 in amino acids: CSASTGDGMNTEAFF. DNA for the CDR3: TGCAGTGCTAGTACGGGGGACGGAATGAACACTGAAGCTTTCTTT.

This clonotype was seen a few times. The chain employs TRBV18 and TRBJ2-7; TRBD2 agrees at 7 bases. Germline CDR1 and CDR2: KGHSH and LQKENI. There are 13 residues in the CDR3. Trimming at V came to 3 bases and at J to 3 bases, leaving 2 bases not matched to a gene. DNA of the CDR3: TGTGCCAGCTCACCGGGGGGGGGCTACGAGCAGTACTTC. This encodes CASSPGGGYEQYF.

The chain carries TRBV12-3 or TRBV12-4 and TRBJ2-3, with 8 bases identical to TRBD2. The CDR3 contains 13 residues. The V segment lost 4 bases and the J segment 6 bases; nucleotides outside the gene matches: 3. The CDR3 spells CASSSSGSDTQYF. CDR3 in DNA: TGTGCCAGCAGTTCTAGCGGGTCGGATACGCAGTATTTT.

The chain employs TRBV3-1 and TRBJ2-7; 13 bases agree with TRBD2. The CDR3 covers 16 residues. Germline CDR1 reads LGHDT; CDR2 reads YNNKEL (reference sequence). V lost 1 base to trimming and J lost 4 bases; unmatched junction nucleotides: 4. The CDR3 DNA sequence: TGTGCCAGCAGCCAAGGGACTAGCGGGGGACTTTACGAGCAGTACTTC. Protein product: CASSQGTSGGLYEQYF.

The genes are TRBV19 and TRBJ2-5, with D hard to call. The V and J ends lost 3 bases and 0 bases respectively, with 11 bases between them. In germline, CDR1 is LNHDA, CDR2 SQIVND (reference sequence). The CDR3 extends over 15 amino acids. In DNA form, the CDR3 reads TGTGCCAGTAGTATTGGAGACATTTACCAAGAGACCCAGTACTTC. Protein sequence: CASSIGDIYQETQYF.

This clonotype was seen ten or more times. This chain links TRBV28 with TRBJ2-3; D ambiguous. The CDR3 is made up of 13 amino acids. CDR1 and CDR2 from the germline V gene are MDHEN and SYDVKM. The V and J ends lost 1 base and 8 bases respectively, with 10 bases between them. Here the CDR3 reads CASSLLSRGTQYF. In DNA, the CDR3 is TGTGCCAGCAGTTTATTGTCGAGAGGTACGCAGTATTTT.

This clonotype came up many times. The chain uses TRBV6-5 and TRBJ2-1; no definite D call. The CDR3 has 12 amino acids. The V gene lost 6 bases and the J gene lost 4 bases, with 7 bases spanning the gap. Germline CDR1 reads MNHEY; CDR2 reads SVGAGI. CDR3 residues: CASSGRYNEQFF. The CDR3 coding sequence is TGTGCCAGCAGCGGTAGATACAATGAGCAGTTCTTC.

This clonotype appeared a single time. The gene calls are TRBV2 and TRBJ2-7; D is possibly TRBD2 (6 bases). Germline V gives CDR1 SNHLY, CDR2 FYNNEI. CDR3 length: 13 residues. V lost 5 bases and J 2 bases, leaving 10 bases between the germline ends. The CDR3 sequence: CASSSSATYEQYF. In nucleotides, the CDR3 is TGTGCCAGCAGTTCTAGCGCAACCTACGAGCAGTACTTC.

In the case of this clonotype: The junction departs from the called germline gene at one end, perhaps through a read error. The rearrangement joins TRBV7-2 to TRBJ2-3, with TRBD2 matching over 11 bases. The CDR3 is 15 amino acids. Germline CDR1 reads SGHTA; CDR2 reads FQGNSA. The CDR3 DNA follows: TGTGCCAGCAGCATAGCGGGGGGGCACGGAGATACGCAGTATTTT. Its translation is CASSIAGGHGDTQYF.